This TCR beta chain came from a study of T cells in Graves' hyperthyroidism and ophthalmopathy. This clonotype was seen ten or more times. Germline V gives CDR1 SGHNT, CDR2 YENEEA. Trimming took off 4 bases at V and 2 bases at J, with 13 bases between the two ends. This CDR3 has 15 residues. Template material for amplifying TCR beta CDR3 regions consisted of RNA transcripts. First-round RT-PCR targeting the TCR CDR3 was performed with the HTBI primer set. TCRdb recomputed calls from the multiplex PCR reads with MiXCR, one row per CDR3 protein. The table has around 600,000 distinct CDR3 sequences, about a sixth seen once.

Specimen: blood. This TCR derives from a woman aged 40 to 50 with Graves' ophthalmopathy. V is TRBV11-3 and J is TRBJ2-3; the D is unclear. In DNA, the CDR3 is TGTGCCAGCAGCTCTAGACGGATACCCACAGATACGCAGTATTTT. Amino acid sequence: CASSSRRIPTDTQYF.